The 10 T cell receptor beta chains below come from one sample, sequenced in a study of OX40 agonist ivuxolimab in advanced cancers. Libraries were prepared by immunoSEQ multiplex PCR; TCRdb keeps only in-frame clonotypes and omits some of them. This sample carries 70,000 or so clones, roughly 86% of them seen once, and the ten largest clones take roughly 0.64%. The material was CD4+ or CD8+ T cells sorted from blood, obtained in a trial of the OX40 agonist ivuxolimab. The receptors here all came from an adult with an advanced solid tumor such as melanoma, head and neck, liver or kidney cancer.

This clone was detected only once. This sequence joins TRBV18 and TRBJ1-2, with D hard to call. From germline, CDR1 is KGHSH and CDR2 LQKENI. V lost 2 bases and J 2 bases, leaving 6 bases between the germline ends. The CDR3 totals 13 residues. The DNA for the CDR3 is TGTGCCAGCTCACCAAAGCAAAACTATGGCTACACCTTC. Translation: CASSPKQNYGYTF.

This clone was observed a handful of times. V and J are TRBV7-2 and TRBJ2-2; D call uncertain. Per germline, CDR1 SGHTA and CDR2 FQGNSA. Trimming shortened V by 4 bases and J by 4 bases, and 10 bases separated the two germline ends. The CDR3 runs 14 residues. Here the CDR3 reads CASSSSRGTGELFF. CDR3 sequence (DNA): TGTGCCAGCAGCTCATCTAGAGGCACCGGGGAGCTGTTTTTT.

The gene calls are TRBV5-1 and TRBJ1-4; no clear D. Trimming left V 6 bases short and J 5 bases short, with 17 bases between. CDR3 length: 15 amino acids. Germline V lookup: CDR1 SGHRS, CDR2 YFSETQ. The CDR3: CASTSLGSPNEKLFF. CDR3 sequence (DNA): TGCGCCAGCACATCTTTGGGCAGCCCGAATGAAAAACTGTTTTTT.

This chain joins TRBV11-1 and TRBJ2-2; D gene unclear. The germline V and J ends were trimmed by 0 bases and 7 bases, with 9 bases remaining between them. Germline V gives CDR1 SGHAT, CDR2 FQDESV (reference sequence). The CDR3 totals 14 residues. CDR3 sequence reads: CASSLAGIGGELFF. The DNA of the CDR3 is TGTGCCAGCAGCTTAGCGGGGATTGGCGGGGAGCTGTTTTTT.

The V call is TRBV9, the J call TRBJ2-1, with D possibly TRBD2 on 6 matching bases. Trimming stripped 3 bases from V and 8 bases from J, with 18 bases between. CDR3 length equals 15 residues. Germline V gene sequence: CDR1 SGDLS, CDR2 YYNGEE. The CDR3 reads CASSAVPTQRDEQFF. In DNA form, the CDR3 reads TGTGCCAGCAGCGCTGTCCCGACTCAGCGGGATGAGCAGTTCTTC.

The gene calls are TRBV6-5 and TRBJ2-2; D gene ambiguous. Germline CDR1 MNHEY, CDR2 SVGAGI. This CDR3 is 15 amino acids long. The germline V and J ends were trimmed by 2 bases and 7 bases, with 14 bases remaining between them. The CDR3 nucleotides are TGTGCCAGCAGTTACGTGGCAGATAGAAGCGGGGAGCTGTTTTTT. This sequence encodes CASSYVADRSGELFF.

The rearrangement links TRBV4-1 to TRBJ1-5; D gene ambiguous. The V end was cut by 0 bases, the J end by 2 bases, with 11 bases between. CDR3 size: 16 residues. Germline values: CDR1 MGHRA, CDR2 YSYEKL. The CDR3 coding sequence is TGCGCCAGCAGCCAAGATGGACCGGGAGGCAATCAGCCCCAGCATTTT. Translation: CASSQDGPGGNQPQHF.

The V and J genes are TRBV29-1 and TRBJ1-5; possible D gene TRBD1, 6 bases. Germline V gives CDR1 SQVTM, CDR2 ANQGSEA. Trimming took 4 bases from V and 6 from J, leaving 16 bases between them. This CDR3 region has 14 residues. The CDR3 sequence: CSVVLGQGRQPQHF. For the CDR3, the DNA is TGCAGCGTTGTATTGGGGCAGGGGCGTCAGCCCCAGCATTTT. Supplemented by reference TRBV29-1 and TRBJ1-5, the full variable domain reads SAVISQKPSRDICQRGTSLTIQCQVDSQVTMMFWYRQQPGQSLTLIATANQGSEATYESGFVIDKFPISRPNLTFSTLTVSNMSPEDSSIYLCSVVLGQGRQPQHFGDGTRLSIL.

The CDR3 region has the DNA TGTGCCAGCAGCTGGGGGGACAGGGCTAATTCACCCCTCCACTTT. This codes for CASSWGDRANSPLHF. The chain recombines TRBV5-6 with TRBJ1-6, with 9 bases that match TRBD1. The J segment lost 6 bases and the V segment lost 3 bases, leaving 4 bases of the junction unmatched. The CDR3 spans 15 residues. Germline-derived CDR1 and CDR2 are SGHDT and YYEEEE.

This clone was seen only once. V gene TRBV5-1 combines with J gene TRBJ1-1; possibly TRBD1 for D (6 bases). The CDR3 extends over 14 amino acids. Trimming pared 3 bases from V and 1 base from J, leaving 10 bases between. In germline, CDR1 is SGHRS, CDR2 YFSETQ. In DNA form, the CDR3 reads TGCGCCAGCAGCTCGGTGACAGGGAACACTGAAGCTTTCTTT. The encoded protein is CASSSVTGNTEAFF.